The 13 T cell receptor beta chains listed next were all sequenced from one sample in a study of cytomegalovirus exposure and HLA in healthy donors. It was with 60 Vbeta and 13 Jbeta primers that the PCR ran. TCRdb's copy holds only in-frame clones and misses some; the assay was immunoSEQ multiplex PCR. This sample has about 170,000 clones, with 85% found just once. Sequencing input: PBMCs. The receptor source for this set is a boy between 2 and 15 years old in good health and CMV-seronegative.

The V and J genes are TRBV30 and TRBJ1-1; 8 nucleotides line up with TRBD1. Trimming took 5 bases from V and 8 from J; bases not matched to a gene: 7. In germline, CDR1 is GTSNPN, CDR2 SVGIG (reference sequence). The CDR3 is 12 amino acids. Here the CDR3 DNA reads TGTGCCTGGGCGGCAGGGGGCGTCGAAGCTTTCTTT. Its protein product is CAWAAGGVEAFF.

The gene calls are TRBV4-1 and TRBJ1-6; TRBD1 is a possible D gene (6 bases). The length of the CDR3 is 16 residues. From germline, CDR1 is MGHRA and CDR2 YSYEKL. Trimming removed 4 bases from V and 5 bases from J, with 15 bases in between. CDR3 loop: CASSLLGDTDNSPLHF. The CDR3 nucleotides are TGCGCCAGCAGCCTCCTCGGGGACACCGATAATTCACCCCTCCACTTT.

The chain recombines TRBV27 with TRBJ2-7, with a weak D call TRBD1 (6 bases). The CDR3 covers 14 residues. Germline V lookup: CDR1 MNHEY, CDR2 SMNVEV (reference sequence). V was clipped by 6 bases and J by 3 bases, with 15 bases between them. The CDR3 spells CASRWGLGIYEQYF. CDR3 in DNA: TGTGCCAGCAGGTGGGGGCTAGGGATCTACGAGCAGTACTTC.

The chain is built from TRBV5-6 and TRBJ2-3, with D perhaps TRBD1 (6 bases). Germline V gene lookup returns CDR1 SGHDT and CDR2 YYEEEE. The CDR3 sequence is 15 residues long. The germline V and J ends were trimmed by 4 bases and 4 bases, with 16 bases remaining between them. The CDR3 is CASSAATGIADTQYF. Here the CDR3 DNA reads TGTGCCAGCAGCGCAGCAACAGGGATCGCAGATACGCAGTATTTT.

V gene TRBV19 combines with J gene TRBJ1-1, with a possible D match to TRBD1 (6 bases). V was clipped by 7 bases and J by 4 bases, with 25 bases between them. The CDR3 runs to 17 residues. Germline V CDR1 and CDR2: LNHDA, SQIVND (reference sequence). The CDR3 coding sequence is TGTGCCAGTACCGTCCACGGGGGGGGCGGTTTGGGCACTGAAGCTTTCTTT. Protein sequence: CASTVHGGGGLGTEAFF. Drawing the rest from reference TRBV19 and TRBJ1-1, the complete variable domain is DGGITQSPKYLFRKEGQNVTLSCEQNLNHDAMYWYRQDPGQGLRLIYYSQIVNDFQKGDIAEGYSVSREKKESFPLTVTSAQKNPTAFYLCASTVHGGGGLGTEAFFGQGTRLTVV.

The chain is built from TRBV5-6 and TRBJ2-7; 7 bases match TRBD1. V lost 4 bases, J lost 5 bases, and 6 bases stayed unmatched. Germline V gene data show CDR1 as SGHDT and CDR2 as YYEEEE. CDR3 length equals 13 residues. The chain's CDR3 is CASSLQQGNEQYF. CDR3 coding DNA: TGTGCCAGCAGCCTTCAACAGGGGAACGAGCAGTACTTC.

The chain employs TRBV2 and TRBJ1-5; D call uncertain. The CDR3 has 15 residues. The germline V gene has CDR1 SNHLY and CDR2 FYNNEI. V gave up 10 bases and J gave up 2 bases, with 18 bases separating them. The CDR3: CATTREALGNQPQHF. Here the CDR3 DNA reads TGTGCCACCACTCGCGAGGCCTTGGGCAATCAGCCCCAGCATTTT.

The chain combines TRBV27 with TRBJ2-7; 12 positions agree with TRBD2. After removal of 6 bases from V and 4 bases from J, the junction contained 7 bases not matched to a gene. This CDR3 spans 15 amino acids. Germline V CDR1 and CDR2: MNHEY, SMNVEV (reference sequence). CDR3 nucleotides: TGTGCCAGCAGAACGACTAGCGGGAGAGTTTACGAGCAGTACTTC. Translated: CASRTTSGRVYEQYF.

The chain carries TRBV5-8 and TRBJ2-3, with 7 bases fitting TRBD2. The trim removed 4 bases at V and 7 bases at J, leaving 9 bases unmatched. Germline lookup yields CDR1 SGHTS and CDR2 YDEGEE. This CDR3 contains 14 residues. Here the CDR3 reads CASSPGGSQYTQYF. In nucleotides, the CDR3 is TGTGCCAGCAGCCCCGGGGGGAGCCAGTATACGCAGTATTTT.

This rearrangement joins TRBV6-5 to TRBJ2-3; D may be TRBD2 (6 bases). This CDR3 comprises 16 residues. Germline CDR1 and CDR2: MNHEY and SVGAGI. The germline V and J ends were trimmed by 4 bases and 0 bases, with 14 bases remaining between them. In DNA, the CDR3 is TGTGCCAGCAGTTTCGAGGGGCGGGGAAGCACAGATACGCAGTATTTT. This translates into CASSFEGRGSTDTQYF.

This clone was seen only once. The chain recombines TRBV9 with TRBJ2-2; D is perhaps TRBD1 (6 bases). V was trimmed by 3 bases and J by 0 bases, leaving 9 bases between them. Germline CDR1 and CDR2: SGDLS and YYNGEE. The CDR3 has 15 amino acids. CDR3 loop: CASSGGHSNTGELFF. The CDR3, as DNA: TGTGCCAGCAGCGGGGGACACTCGAACACCGGGGAGCTGTTTTTT.

The chain carries TRBV5-1 and TRBJ2-1; maybe TRBD2 (5 bases). Germline loops: CDR1 SGHRS, CDR2 YFSETQ. This CDR3 has 13 amino acids. The V gene lost 5 bases and the J gene lost 8 bases, with 14 bases spanning the gap. For the CDR3, the DNA is TGCGCCAGCAGGGAGGCAATCTCCGATGAGCAGTTCTTC. This translates into CASREAISDEQFF.

V and J are TRBV28 and TRBJ2-2; 9 positions match TRBD1. CDR1 and CDR2 from the germline V gene are MDHEN and SYDVKM. This CDR3 has 15 amino acids. V gave up 2 bases and J gave up 7 bases; unmatched junction bases: 5. The CDR3: CASSLSRQGVGELFF. CDR3 in DNA: TGTGCCAGCAGTTTAAGCAGACAGGGGGTCGGGGAGCTGTTTTTT. The whole variable domain, remainder taken from reference TRBV28 and TRBJ2-2, is DVKVTQSSRYLVKRTGEKVFLECVQDMDHENMFWYRQDPGLGLRLIYFSYDVKMKEKGDIPEGYSVSREKKERFSLILESASTNQTSMYLCASSLSRQGVGELFFGEGSRLTVL.